Below are 27 T cell receptor beta chains sequenced from a single sample in a study of T cell clonotyping in hematopoietic cell transplantation. Repertoires were generated with immunoSEQ multiplex PCR, while TCRdb's copy carries only in-frame clones and drops some. The repertoire includes fewer than 9,500 clones, approximately 93% of them detected once, and more than 5% sits in the top ten. Sequenced material: PBMCs, taken 100 days after allogeneic stem cell transplant. The receptors here all came from a male patient between 45 and 59 years old who had an allogeneic stem cell transplant from a related donor, so T cells may come from the graft donor. Some clones in this sample may be carry-over from other donors' samples.

The chain couples TRBV9 to TRBJ1-2, with 10 bases matching TRBD1. The CDR3 loop spans 17 amino acids. Germline CDR1 is SGDLS and CDR2 is YYNGEE. V was clipped by 3 bases and J by 2 bases; unmatched bases: 10. The CDR3 DNA reads as TGTGCCAGCAGCGGGTGGGACAGGGGACATGAAAACTATGGCTACACCTTC. This encodes CASSGWDRGHENYGYTF.

The J gene is TRBJ1-2, the V gene TRBV7-9, with D unresolved. V was pared by 4 bases and J by 8 bases, with 17 bases between. The CDR3 consists of 14 residues. From germline, CDR1 is SEHNR and CDR2 FQNEAQ (reference sequence). The CDR3 sequence: CASSSSRESNGYTF. CDR3 nucleotides: TGTGCCAGCAGCTCTTCGAGGGAGTCAAACGGCTACACCTTC.

The CDR3 here is CASSVAGVAGMKDNEQFF. The CDR3 region has the DNA TGTGCCAGCAGCGTAGCGGGAGTAGCGGGCATGAAGGACAATGAGCAGTTCTTC. This rearrangement joins TRBV9 to TRBJ2-1; 7 nucleotides agree with TRBD2. V was clipped by 0 bases and J by 5 bases; unmatched bases: 14. Germline lookup yields CDR1 SGDLS and CDR2 YYNGEE. The CDR3 spans 18 residues. The variable domain in full, completed from reference TRBV9 and TRBJ2-1, reads DSGVTQTPKHLITATGQRVTLRCSPRSGDLSVYWYQQSLDQGLQFLIQYYNGEERAKGNILERFSAQQFPDLHSELNLSSLELGDSALYFCASSVAGVAGMKDNEQFFGPGTRLTVL.

The chain uses TRBV29-1 and TRBJ2-7, with 7 bases aligning to TRBD1. Per the germline V gene, CDR1 is SQVTM and CDR2 is ANQGSEA. CDR3 length: 12 amino acids. V gave up 4 bases and J gave up 6 bases; unmatched junction bases: 6. The CDR3 region is CSVGETGFEQYF. In DNA, the CDR3 is TGCAGCGTTGGTGAGACAGGGTTCGAGCAGTACTTC.

The gene calls are TRBV7-2 and TRBJ1-6; D remains unclear. V lost 6 bases and J 9 bases, leaving 12 bases between the germline ends. This CDR3 is built from 13 residues. Germline lookup yields CDR1 SGHTA and CDR2 FQGNSA. The CDR3 bases are TGTGCCAGCAGTCCTCAGGCGGGTTCACCCCTCCACTTT. Residues: CASSPQAGSPLHF.

J is TRBJ2-7 and V is TRBV5-8; 8 positions agree with TRBD2. V was pared by 4 bases and J by 6 bases, with 18 bases of the junction left unmatched. CDR3 size: 17 residues. Germline lookup yields CDR1 SGHTS and CDR2 YDEGEE. In DNA form, the CDR3 reads TGTGCCAGCAGCCCTGTTAGGGGGAGCGGGAGCCTAGGCGAGCAGTACTTC. Its translation: CASSPVRGSGSLGEQYF. Filled out from reference TRBV5-8 and TRBJ2-7, the complete variable domain reads EAGVTQSPTHLIKTRGQQATLRCSPISGHTSVYWYQQALGLGLQFLLWYDEGEERNRGNFPPRFSGRQFPNYSSELNVNALELEDSALYLCASSPVRGSGSLGEQYFGPGTRLTVT.

This chain connects TRBV4-3 to TRBJ2-7; 8 nucleotides line up with TRBD2. Germline V gives CDR1 LGHNA, CDR2 YSLEER. Trimming at V came to 4 bases and at J to 3 bases, leaving 8 bases not matched to a gene. The CDR3 contains 15 residues. The CDR3 is CASSRENSGDYEQYF. DNA for the CDR3: TGCGCCAGCAGCCGGGAAAATAGCGGGGACTACGAGCAGTACTTC.

The chain carries TRBV7-6 and TRBJ1-5; weak D call: TRBD1 (5 bases). Trimming removed 0 bases at V and 4 bases at J, with 10 bases between. The germline gives CDR1 SGHVS, CDR2 FNYEAQ. The CDR3 consists of 15 residues. CDR3 in DNA: TGTGCCAGCAGCTTAGCGCCGACAGAGAATCAGCCCCAGCATTTT. Encoded protein: CASSLAPTENQPQHF.

The rearrangement joins TRBV4-3 to TRBJ2-6, with D perhaps being TRBD1 or TRBD2 (5 bases each). The V and J ends lost 1 base and 0 bases respectively, with 13 bases between them. The germline V gene has CDR1 LGHNA and CDR2 YSLEER. The CDR3 consists of 18 residues. DNA for the CDR3: TGCGCCAGCAGCCAAGCTCCGGGACCGCGCTCTGGGGCCAACGTCCTGACTTTC. Amino acids: CASSQAPGPRSGANVLTF.

The V call is TRBV28, the J call TRBJ2-7, with D perhaps TRBD2 (6 bases). Germline values: CDR1 MDHEN, CDR2 SYDVKM. V was trimmed by 8 bases and J by 0 bases, leaving 14 bases between them. CDR3 size: 14 residues. The CDR3 reads CASGRPYLSYEQYF. Written as DNA, the CDR3 is TGTGCCAGCGGGAGGCCGTACCTCTCCTACGAGCAGTACTTC. Combining the CDR3 with reference TRBV28 and TRBJ2-7 gives the whole variable domain DVKVTQSSRYLVKRTGEKVFLECVQDMDHENMFWYRQDPGLGLRLIYFSYDVKMKEKGDIPEGYSVSREKKERFSLILESASTNQTSMYLCASGRPYLSYEQYFGPGTRLTVT.

The CDR3: CASSPDDMSSSTDTQYF. CDR3 DNA: TGCGCCAGCAGCCCAGATGACATGTCCTCTAGCACAGATACGCAGTATTTT. The rearrangement links TRBV5-1 to TRBJ2-3; no reliable D call. V was cut by 4 bases and J by 0 bases, with 18 bases left in between. The length of the CDR3 is 17 residues. Germline V gene lookup returns CDR1 SGHRS and CDR2 YFSETQ. Complete variable domain (other parts from reference TRBV5-1 and TRBJ2-3): KAGVTQTPRYLIKTRGQQVTLSCSPISGHRSVSWYQQTPGQGLQFLFEYFSETQRNKGNFPGRFSGRQFSNSRSEMNVSTLELGDSALYLCASSPDDMSSSTDTQYFGPGTRLTVL.

V gene TRBV4-2 combines with J gene TRBJ1-6; D gene ambiguous. The germline CDR1 and CDR2 sequences are LGHNA and YNFKEQ. The ends were cut back, 4 bases at V and 6 bases at J, with 16 bases in the middle. This CDR3 comprises 16 residues. For the CDR3, the DNA is TGTGCCAGCAGCCTTCGGTCTGGGGAGGGTAATTCACCCCTCCACTTT. It specifies CASSLRSGEGNSPLHF.

As DNA, the CDR3 is TGTGCCAGCTCACCTTCCTTGAGGGTGGACGAAAAACTGTTTTTT. Its translation: CASSPSLRVDEKLFF. The J gene is TRBJ1-4, the V gene TRBV18; unclear D gene. The CDR3 totals 15 residues. Between the trimmed V and J ends, which lost 3 bases and 8 bases, there was a span of 16 bases. From germline, CDR1 is KGHSH and CDR2 LQKENI. Variable domain in full (rest from reference TRBV18 and TRBJ1-4): NAGVMQNPRHLVRRRGQEARLRCSPMKGHSHVYWYRQLPEEGLKFMVYLQKENIIDESGMPKERFSAEFPKEGPSILRIQQVVRGDSAAYFCASSPSLRVDEKLFFGSGTQLSVL.

The chain carries TRBV5-4 and TRBJ2-7; 13 bases fit TRBD2. The CDR3 runs 15 residues. CDR1 is SGHNT and CDR2 is YYREEE in the germline V gene (reference sequence). Trimming at V came to 2 bases and at J to 2 bases, leaving 1 base not matched to a gene. CDR3 amino acids: CASSLGLAGAYEQYF. The DNA for the CDR3 is TGTGCCAGCAGCTTAGGACTAGCGGGGGCCTACGAGCAGTACTTC.

V and J are TRBV28 and TRBJ1-2; TRBD1 matches 8 bases. The CDR3 is made up of 16 amino acids. The germline V gene encodes CDR1 MDHEN and CDR2 SYDVKM. Unmatched junction bases numbered 14, after V lost 5 bases and J lost 6 bases. The CDR3 region is CASSKPGRAGGHGYTF. The CDR3 coding sequence is TGTGCCAGCAGTAAGCCCGGGAGGGCAGGGGGCCATGGCTACACCTTC.

V and J are TRBV9 and TRBJ1-6, with 10 bases identical to TRBD1. The germline V gene has CDR1 SGDLS and CDR2 YYNGEE. The CDR3 is 17 residues long. V lost 4 bases to trimming and J lost 2 bases; unmatched junction nucleotides: 6. The CDR3 DNA sequence: TGTGCCAGCAGCCGCGCCGGGACAGGGGCCTATAATTCACCCCTCCACTTT. Protein product: CASSRAGTGAYNSPLHF. Looking up the rest from reference TRBV9 and TRBJ1-6 gives the full variable domain: DSGVTQTPKHLITATGQRVTLRCSPRSGDLSVYWYQQSLDQGLQFLIQYYNGEERAKGNILERFSAQQFPDLHSELNLSSLELGDSALYFCASSRAGTGAYNSPLHFGNGTRLTVT.

The chain has TRBV6-5 and TRBJ1-1, with no clear D. Germline-derived CDR1 and CDR2 are MNHEY and SVGAGI. The CDR3 runs to 12 residues. The V gene lost 4 bases and the J gene lost 5 bases, with 8 bases spanning the gap. CDR3 sequence (DNA): TGTGCCAGCAGTTCCGGGATGACTGAAGCTTTCTTT. As protein: CASSSGMTEAFF.

The chain combines TRBV19 with TRBJ2-3, with TRBD2 as a possible D gene (6 bases). The V end lost 10 bases, the J end lost 1 base, and 18 bases lay between the germline ends. CDR3 size: 15 residues. Germline lookup yields CDR1 LNHDA and CDR2 SQIVND (reference sequence). Here the CDR3 DNA reads TGTGCCATTTCGGGAGAGGGTTCGGGCACAGATACGCAGTATTTT. This sequence encodes CAISGEGSGTDTQYF.

This chain joins TRBV4-2 and TRBJ1-1; no reliable D call. The CDR3 runs to 13 residues. Germline V CDR1 and CDR2: LGHNA, YNFKEQ. Between the trimmed V and J ends, which lost 6 bases and 1 base, there was a span of 9 bases. For the CDR3, the DNA is TGTGCCAGCAGTAGGGTGGCGAACACTGAAGCTTTCTTT. As protein: CASSRVANTEAFF.

This rearrangement joins TRBV28 to TRBJ1-5; 7 bases are a match to TRBD1. This CDR3 has 15 residues. J was trimmed by 6 bases and V by 5 bases; bases with no gene match: 10. The germline V gene has CDR1 MDHEN and CDR2 SYDVKM. CDR3 DNA sequence: TGTGCCAGCAGTCCCACAGGGGATGACAGTCAGCCCCAGCATTTT. Translation: CASSPTGDDSQPQHF.

This sequence joins TRBV2 and TRBJ2-1; TRBD2 might be the D (6 bases). Trimming took off 3 bases at V and 8 bases at J, with 17 bases between the two ends. Germline V lookup: CDR1 SNHLY, CDR2 FYNNEI. This CDR3 spans 15 amino acids. Here the CDR3 reads CASSDLGDSLHEQFF. CDR3 nucleotides: TGTGCCAGCAGTGATCTGGGGGACTCGCTGCATGAGCAGTTCTTC.

The chain recombines TRBV7-3 with TRBJ2-5; 10 nucleotides match TRBD1. From germline, CDR1 is SGHTA and CDR2 FQGTGA. There are 15 residues in the CDR3. V shed 4 bases, J shed 5 bases, and the junction held 7 bases outside the gene matches. This CDR3 is CASSSGTGVSETQYF. CDR3 DNA: TGTGCCAGCAGCTCCGGGACAGGGGTTTCGGAGACCCAGTACTTC.

This rearrangement joins TRBV6-5 to TRBJ1-5; TRBD1 aligns across 7 bases. Per the germline V gene, CDR1 is MNHEY and CDR2 is SVGAGI. J was trimmed by 5 bases and V by 5 bases; bases with no gene match: 6. The CDR3 spans 14 residues. CDR3 protein: CASSQDRSYQPQHF. DNA of the CDR3: TGTGCCAGCAGTCAGGACAGGTCGTATCAGCCCCAGCATTTT.

The chain joins TRBV19 to TRBJ1-2; D is possibly TRBD1 (5 bases). Trimming took off 10 bases at V and 5 bases at J, with 17 bases between the two ends. CDR3 length equals 13 residues. Germline loops: CDR1 LNHDA, CDR2 SQIVND (reference sequence). CDR3 nucleotides: TGTGCCACTAAACGAGAGGGGACGTATGGCTACACCTTC. It codes for CATKREGTYGYTF. Variable domain in full (rest from reference TRBV19 and TRBJ1-2): DGGITQSPKYLFRKEGQNVTLSCEQNLNHDAMYWYRQDPGQGLRLIYYSQIVNDFQKGDIAEGYSVSREKKESFPLTVTSAQKNPTAFYLCATKREGTYGYTFGSGTRLTVV.

The chain couples TRBV4-1 to TRBJ1-2; 7 nucleotides line up with TRBD1. This CDR3 region has 17 residues. Germline V gene data show CDR1 as MGHRA and CDR2 as YSYEKL. V lost 0 bases to trimming and J lost 4 bases; unmatched junction nucleotides: 11. The CDR3 reads CASSQDPAMTGIYGYTF. CDR3 sequence (DNA): TGCGCCAGCAGCCAAGATCCGGCTATGACAGGGATCTATGGCTACACCTTC.

V gene TRBV6-4 combines with J gene TRBJ2-7; TRBD2 agrees at 10 bases. CDR3 length: 16 residues. Germline V gene sequence: CDR1 MRHNA, CDR2 SNTAGT. V gave up 1 base and J gave up 3 bases; unmatched junction bases: 6. CDR3 DNA sequence: TGTGCCAGCAGTGACTTCAAGCGGGAGGGCCTCTACGAGCAGTACTTC. The encoded protein is CASSDFKREGLYEQYF.

CDR3 in amino acids: CASAGQQYNEQFF. Written as DNA, the CDR3 is TGCGCCAGCGCGGGACAGCAATACAATGAGCAGTTCTTC. This rearrangement joins TRBV5-1 to TRBJ2-1, with a weak D call TRBD1 (7 bases). There are 13 residues in the CDR3. CDR1 and CDR2 from the germline V gene are SGHRS and YFSETQ. The V end was cut by 7 bases, the J end by 4 bases, with 12 bases between.